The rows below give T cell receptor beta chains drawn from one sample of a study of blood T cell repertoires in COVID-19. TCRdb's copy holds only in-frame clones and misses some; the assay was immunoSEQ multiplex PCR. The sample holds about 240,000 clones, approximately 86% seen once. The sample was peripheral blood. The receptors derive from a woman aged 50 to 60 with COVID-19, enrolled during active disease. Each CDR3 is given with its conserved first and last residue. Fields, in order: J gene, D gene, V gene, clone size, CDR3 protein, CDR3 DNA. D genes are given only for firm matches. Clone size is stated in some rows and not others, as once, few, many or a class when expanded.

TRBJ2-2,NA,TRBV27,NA,CASSLSLTGELFF,TGTGCCAGCAGTCTTTCGTTGACCGGGGAGCTGTTTTTT
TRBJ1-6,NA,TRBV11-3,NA,CASSYNKAPGGSPLHF,TGTGCCAGCAGCTACAACAAGGCGCCTGGAGGGTCACCCCTCCACTTT
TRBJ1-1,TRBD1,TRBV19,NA,CASSKSGGTEAFF,TGTGCCAGTAGTAAGTCAGGGGGGACTGAAGCTTTCTTT
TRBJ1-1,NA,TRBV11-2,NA,CASSRGGPRLPFF,TGTGCCAGCAGTCGAGGGGGTCCTCGGCTCCCTTTCTTT
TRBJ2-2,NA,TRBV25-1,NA,CASSVPGLMNTGELFF,TGTGCCAGCAGTGTACCGGGACTTATGAACACCGGGGAGCTGTTTTTT
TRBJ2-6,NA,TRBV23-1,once,CASSQSGSSGPRSGANVLTF,TGCGCCAGCAGTCAATCGGGTAGTAGCGGACCCCGCTCTGGGGCCAACGTCCTGACTTTC
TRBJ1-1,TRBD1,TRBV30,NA,CAWSTRTGVRGRTEAFF,TGTGCCTGGAGTACGCGGACAGGGGTGAGAGGACGGACTGAAGCTTTCTTT
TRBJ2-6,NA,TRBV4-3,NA,CASSQASSPAGANVLTF,TGCGCCAGCAGCCAAGCGTCATCCCCAGCTGGGGCCAACGTCCTGACTTTC
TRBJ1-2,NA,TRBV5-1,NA,CASSSPQGYQGYTF,TGCGCCAGCAGCTCCCCCCAGGGTTATCAAGGCTACACCTTC
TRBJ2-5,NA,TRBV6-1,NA,CASSVYVYRDQETQYF,TGTGCCAGCAGTGTTTATGTTTACAGGGACCAAGAGACCCAGTACTTC
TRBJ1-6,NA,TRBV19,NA,CASSISDTYNSPLHF,TGTGCCAGTAGTATTTCGGACACCTATAATTCACCCCTCCACTTT
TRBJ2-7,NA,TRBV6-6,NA,CASTQGPYEQYF,TGTGCCAGCACTCAGGGTCCCTACGAGCAGTACTTC
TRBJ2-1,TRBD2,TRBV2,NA,CASSEESGGVYTGSYNEQFF,TGTGCCAGCAGTGAAGAAAGCGGGGGGGTATATACCGGCTCCTACAATGAGCAGTTCTTC
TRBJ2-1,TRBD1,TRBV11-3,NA,CASSLSGTGFNEQFF,TGTGCCAGCAGCTTAAGTGGGACAGGGTTCAATGAGCAGTTCTTC
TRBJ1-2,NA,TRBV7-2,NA,CASTPIPGYGYTF,TGTGCCAGCACCCCCATCCCGGGCTATGGCTACACCTTC
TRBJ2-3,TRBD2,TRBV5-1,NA,CASSLSRGVDTQYF,TGCGCCAGCAGCTTGTCGCGGGGGGTAGATACGCAGTATTTT
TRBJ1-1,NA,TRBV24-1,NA,CATSDSGRSEAFF,TGTGCCACCAGTGATTCTGGGCGTTCTGAAGCTTTCTTT
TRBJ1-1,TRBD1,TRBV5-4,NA,CASSSNRGPNTEAFF,TGTGCCAGCAGCTCCAACAGGGGCCCCAACACTGAAGCTTTCTTT
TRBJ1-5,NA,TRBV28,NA,CASRTKTGSNQPQHF,TGTGCCAGCAGAACCAAGACAGGCAGCAATCAGCCCCAGCATTTT
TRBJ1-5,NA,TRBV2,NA,CASSITGQNQPQHF,TGTGCCAGCAGTATAACAGGTCAGAATCAGCCCCAGCATTTT
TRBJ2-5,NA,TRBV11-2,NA,CASSFGTGSQETQYF,TGTGCCAGCAGCTTCGGAACAGGATCTCAAGAGACCCAGTACTTC
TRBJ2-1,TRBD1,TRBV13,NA,CASSRGGRGLTEQFF,TGTGCCAGCAGCCGAGGAGGCAGGGGGCTAACTGAGCAGTTCTTC
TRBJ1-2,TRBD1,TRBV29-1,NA,CSVGLTGDGYTF,TGCAGCGTGGGGCTGACAGGGGATGGCTACACCTTC
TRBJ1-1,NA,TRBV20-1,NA,CSASRGPNTEAFF,TGCAGTGCTAGTAGGGGCCCGAACACTGAAGCTTTCTTT
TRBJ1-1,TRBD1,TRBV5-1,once,CASSDKDRANTEAFF,TGCGCCAGCAGCGATAAGGACAGGGCTAACACTGAAGCTTTCTTT
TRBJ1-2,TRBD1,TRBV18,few,CASSPTGNGYTF,TGTGCCAGCTCCCCGACAGGGAATGGCTACACCTTC
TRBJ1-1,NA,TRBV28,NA,CASSWGGSDTEAFF,TGTGCCAGCAGTTGGGGGGGGTCGGACACTGAAGCTTTCTTT
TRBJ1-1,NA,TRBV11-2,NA,CASSLGAGLDPRTEAFF,TGTGCCAGCAGCTTAGGAGCAGGGTTGGACCCGAGGACTGAAGCTTTCTTT
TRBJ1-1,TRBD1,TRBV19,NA,CASSRWTGDMNTEAFF,TGTGCCAGTAGTCGTTGGACAGGGGACATGAACACTGAAGCTTTCTTT
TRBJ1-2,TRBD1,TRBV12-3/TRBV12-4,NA,CASCEQGARGYTF,TGTGCCAGCTGCGAACAGGGGGCGCGGGGCTACACCTTC
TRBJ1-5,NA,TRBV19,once,CASSIVTGSNQPQHF,TGTGCCAGTAGTATAGTCACGGGGAGCAATCAGCCCCAGCATTTT
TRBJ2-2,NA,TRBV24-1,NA,CATSFNTGELFF,TGTGCCACCAGCTTTAATACCGGGGAGCTGTTTTTT
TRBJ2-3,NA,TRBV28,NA,CASSTSGSSTDTQYF,TGTGCCAGCAGTACTTCAGGGTCTAGCACAGATACGCAGTATTTT
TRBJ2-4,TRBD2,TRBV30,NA,CAWTGISGGAKNIQYF,TGTGCCTGGACCGGTATTTCGGGGGGAGCCAAAAACATTCAGTACTTC
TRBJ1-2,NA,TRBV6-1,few,CASSDDGRMAYGYTF,TGTGCCAGCAGTGATGACGGGAGGATGGCCTATGGCTACACCTTC
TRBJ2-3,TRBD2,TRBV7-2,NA,CASSGGGAVDTQYF,TGTGCCAGCAGCGGCGGGGGGGCCGTAGATACGCAGTATTTT
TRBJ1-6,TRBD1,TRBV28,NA,CASSLDRGQESPLHF,TGTGCCAGCAGTCTGGACAGGGGGCAGGAGTCACCCCTCCACTTT
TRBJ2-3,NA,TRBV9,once,CASSVVGQNTDTQYF,TGTGCCAGCAGCGTAGTAGGACAAAACACAGATACGCAGTATTTT
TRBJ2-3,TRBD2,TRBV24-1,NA,CATSDFSRTSGGSRDTQYF,TGTGCCACCAGTGATTTCTCCCGTACTAGCGGGGGCTCAAGAGATACGCAGTATTTT
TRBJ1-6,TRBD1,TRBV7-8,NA,CASSTRDSNSPLHF,TGTGCCAGCAGCACCCGGGACAGTAATTCACCCCTCCACTTT
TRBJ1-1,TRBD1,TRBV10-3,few,CAISGQGNTEAFF,TGTGCCATCAGTGGACAGGGTAACACTGAAGCTTTCTTT
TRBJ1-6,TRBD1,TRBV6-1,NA,CASSDRDRYSPLHF,TGTGCCAGCAGTGACCGGGACAGATATTCACCCCTCCACTTT
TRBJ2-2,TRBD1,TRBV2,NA,CASRRETGTTGELFF,TGTGCCAGCAGGAGGGAGACAGGGACCACCGGGGAGCTGTTTTTT
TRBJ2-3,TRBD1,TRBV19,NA,CASRDRGDTQYF,TGTGCCAGTAGGGACAGGGGTGATACGCAGTATTTT
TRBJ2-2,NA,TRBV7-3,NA,CASSRAGVGAVGGELFF,TGTGCCAGCAGCCGAGCAGGGGTCGGGGCTGTCGGCGGGGAGCTGTTTTTT
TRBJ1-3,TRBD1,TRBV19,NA,CASSRWDRGSLISGNTIYF,TGTGCCAGTAGTCGCTGGGACAGGGGGTCCCTCATCTCTGGAAACACCATATATTTT
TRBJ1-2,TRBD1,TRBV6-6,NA,CASSKTGGVTYGYTF,TGTGCCAGCAGTAAAACAGGGGGCGTCACCTATGGCTACACCTTC
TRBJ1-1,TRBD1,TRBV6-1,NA,CASSEGRGPAFF,TGTGCCAGCAGTGAAGGCAGGGGGCCAGCTTTCTTT
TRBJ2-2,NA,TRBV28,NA,CASRNRDNGELFF,TGTGCCAGCAGAAACAGGGATAACGGGGAGCTGTTTTTT
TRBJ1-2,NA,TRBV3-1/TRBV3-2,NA,CASSQVLLYRAFTYGYTF,TGTGCCAGCAGCCAAGTCCTCCTTTACAGGGCTTTCACCTATGGCTACACCTTC
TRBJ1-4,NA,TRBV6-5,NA,CASSILRGEKLFF,TGTGCCAGCAGTATACTGAGAGGTGAAAAACTGTTTTTT
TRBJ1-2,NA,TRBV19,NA,CASTQAGFNYGYTF,TGTGCCAGTACACAGGCCGGGTTTAACTATGGCTACACCTTC
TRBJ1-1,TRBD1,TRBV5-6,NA,CASSLDHGQGFSEAFF,TGTGCCAGCAGCTTGGATCATGGACAGGGATTCTCTGAAGCTTTCTTT
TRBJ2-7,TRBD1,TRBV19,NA,CASSITGGGEYEQYF,TGTGCCAGTAGTATAACAGGGGGCGGAGAGTACGAGCAGTACTTC